The source of this T cell receptor (beta chain) is a study of radiation and T cells in renal cell carcinoma. Repertoires were generated with immunoSEQ multiplex PCR, while TCRdb's copy carries only in-frame clones and drops some. The sample yields roughly 130,000 clones, 80% to 90% seen once. This clone was detected a few times. Its antigen is unidentified. Whole-study findings and limits: No pretreatment tumor biopsies were available for baseline clonotypes. Top tumor clonotypes rose in blood 2 weeks post-radiation, then contracted.

Time point defined: blood 2 weeks post-SBRT. Treatment reported: 15 Gy SBRT to primary tumor, nephrectomy 4 weeks later. After SBRT, blood was collected at 2 and 4 weeks, plus baseline. Clear cell pathology was present in this patient's renal cell carcinoma. Per the germline V gene, CDR1 is LNHDA and CDR2 is SQIVND (reference sequence). Deletions cut 2 bases from V and 8 bases from J, with 16 bases between. This CDR3 has 15 amino acids. Source: blood, taken from a patient whose treatment included radiotherapy and nephrectomy. The source is a woman aged 60-75 years with renal cell carcinoma. The gene calls are TRBV19 and TRBJ2-1; D possibly corresponds to TRBD2 (6 bases). The CDR3 nucleotides read TGTGCCAGTAGTATATCCCGGGTATCGGGGGATGAGCAGTTCTTC. Its protein product is CASSISRVSGDEQFF.